This T cell receptor (beta chain) was identified in a study of cytomegalovirus exposure and HLA in healthy donors. CDR3 length equals 15 residues. In germline, CDR1 is SNHLY, CDR2 FYNNEI. J gave up 3 bases and V 6 bases, and 8 bases lay outside the gene matches. Both 60 Vbeta primers and 13 Jbeta primers went into the PCR. The protocol was immunoSEQ multiplex PCR, while the TCRdb copy is restricted to in-frame clones and leaves out a portion. Among a few hundred thousand clones listed, approximately 90% were seen once. The J gene is TRBJ1-2, the V gene TRBV2, with 9 bases lining up with TRBD1. The sample consisted of PBMCs. The TCR sequence derives from a woman aged 18-30 years in good health and CMV-seronegative. CDR3 sequence reads: CASSAGTGSYYGYTF. The CDR3 nucleotides read TGTGCCAGCAGCGCTGGGACAGGGTCCTACTATGGCTACACCTTC. The complete variable domain, with remaining parts taken from reference TRBV2 and TRBJ1-2, reads EPEVTQTPSHQVTQMGQEVILRCVPISNHLYFYWYRQILGQKVEFLVSFYNNEISEKSEIFDDQFSVERPDGSNFTLKIRSTKLEDSAMYFCASSAGTGSYYGYTFGSGTRLTVV.